Described below is a single T cell receptor beta chain sequence and its context. This record belongs to a study of liver allograft versus peripheral blood T cells. Across the study: Transplanted-liver T cell receptor repertoires were compared with recipients' peripheral blood repertoires.

Trimming cost V 5 bases and J 6 bases, with 29 bases left between them. The germline V gene has CDR1 GTSNPN and CDR2 SVGIG (reference sequence). This CDR3 has 19 residues. MiXCR, run by TCRdb on the reads, gives a single entry per CDR3 protein. The table lists about 13,000 distinct CDR3 sequences, roughly 20% of them singletons. The rearrangement links TRBV30 to TRBJ1-6; TRBD1 might be the D (5 bases). This TCR was sampled from a human patient who had a liver transplant. Some T cells may be the graft donor's. This CDR3 is CAWEARRGNWQGSNSPLHF. In nucleotides, the CDR3 is TGTGCCTGGGAGGCCCGGCGGGGAAATTGGCAGGGCAGTAATTCACCCCTCCACTTT.